The text below deals with one TCR beta chain. Trimming took 6 bases from V and 7 from J; bases not matched to a gene: 9. Germline CDR1 and CDR2: MNHEY and SVGAGI. The CDR3 totals 14 residues. This sample is part of a study of T cell changes during pregnancy in multiple sclerosis. Sequencing used immunoSEQ multiplex PCR; TCRdb keeps in-frame clones, though not all of them. This table has about 28,000 clones, around nine tenths appearing once. The clonotype originates from a female donor with multiple sclerosis, enrolled in a pregnancy study. The chain has TRBV6-5 and TRBJ1-5; 7 nucleotides agree with TRBD1. The material sequenced was CD8+ T cells from peripheral blood mononuclear cells, taken before pregnancy. CDR3 sequence (DNA): TGTGCCAGCAGCCTATCGACAGGGCAACAGCCCCAGCATTTT. This sequence encodes CASSLSTGQQPQHF.